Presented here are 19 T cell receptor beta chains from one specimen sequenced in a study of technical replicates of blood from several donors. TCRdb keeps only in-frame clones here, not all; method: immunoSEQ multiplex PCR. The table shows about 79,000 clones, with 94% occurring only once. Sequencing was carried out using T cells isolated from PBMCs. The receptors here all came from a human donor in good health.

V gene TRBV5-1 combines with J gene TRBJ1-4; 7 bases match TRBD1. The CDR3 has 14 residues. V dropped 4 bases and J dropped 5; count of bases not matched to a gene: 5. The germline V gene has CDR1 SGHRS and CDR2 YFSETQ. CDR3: CASSQGTDNEKLFF. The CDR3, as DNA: TGCGCCAGCAGCCAAGGGACAGACAATGAAAAACTGTTTTTT.

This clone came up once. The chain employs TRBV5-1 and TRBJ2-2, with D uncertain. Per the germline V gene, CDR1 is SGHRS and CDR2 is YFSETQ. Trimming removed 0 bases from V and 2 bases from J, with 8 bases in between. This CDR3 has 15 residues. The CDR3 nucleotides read TGCGCCAGCAGCTTGGGAGGCTTAAACACCGGGGAGCTGTTTTTT. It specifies CASSLGGLNTGELFF.

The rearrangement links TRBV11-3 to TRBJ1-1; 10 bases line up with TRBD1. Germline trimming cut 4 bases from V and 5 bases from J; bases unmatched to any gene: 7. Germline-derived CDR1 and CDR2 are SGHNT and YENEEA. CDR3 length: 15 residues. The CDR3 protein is CASSWDRGGSTEAFF. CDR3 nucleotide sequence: TGTGCCAGCAGCTGGGACAGGGGAGGGAGTACTGAAGCTTTCTTT.

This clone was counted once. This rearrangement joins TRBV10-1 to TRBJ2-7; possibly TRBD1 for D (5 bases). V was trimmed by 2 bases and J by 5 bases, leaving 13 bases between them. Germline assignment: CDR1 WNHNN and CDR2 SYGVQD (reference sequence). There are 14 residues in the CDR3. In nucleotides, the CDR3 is TGCGCCAGCAGTGAGGGCAGGGTCTCTGACGAGCAGTACTTC. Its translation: CASSEGRVSDEQYF.

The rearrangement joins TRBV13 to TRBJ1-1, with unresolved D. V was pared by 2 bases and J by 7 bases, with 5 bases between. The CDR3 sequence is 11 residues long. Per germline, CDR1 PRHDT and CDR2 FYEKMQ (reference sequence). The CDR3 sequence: CASSLYSEAFF. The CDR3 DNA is TGTGCCAGCAGCTTATACAGTGAAGCTTTCTTT.

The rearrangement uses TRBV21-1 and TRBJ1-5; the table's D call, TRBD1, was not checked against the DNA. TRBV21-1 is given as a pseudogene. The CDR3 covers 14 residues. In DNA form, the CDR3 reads TGTGCCAGCAGGAAAACTAGGGGGTTGAAGCCCCAGCATTTT. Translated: CASRKTRGLKPQHF.

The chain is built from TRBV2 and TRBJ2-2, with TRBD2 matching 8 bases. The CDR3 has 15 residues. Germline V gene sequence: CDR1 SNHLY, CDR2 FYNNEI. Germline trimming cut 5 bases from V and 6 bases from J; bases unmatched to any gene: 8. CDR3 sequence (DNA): TGTGCCAGCAGTCCGGGACTAGGGCGCTCCGGGGAGCTGTTTTTT. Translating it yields CASSPGLGRSGELFF.

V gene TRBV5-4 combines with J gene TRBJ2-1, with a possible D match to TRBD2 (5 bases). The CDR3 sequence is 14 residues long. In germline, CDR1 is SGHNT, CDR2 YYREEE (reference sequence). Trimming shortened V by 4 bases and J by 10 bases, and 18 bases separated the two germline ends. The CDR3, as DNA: TGTGCCAGCAGCCCGGACCTAGCTACCCCAGAGCAGTTCTTC. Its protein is CASSPDLATPEQFF.

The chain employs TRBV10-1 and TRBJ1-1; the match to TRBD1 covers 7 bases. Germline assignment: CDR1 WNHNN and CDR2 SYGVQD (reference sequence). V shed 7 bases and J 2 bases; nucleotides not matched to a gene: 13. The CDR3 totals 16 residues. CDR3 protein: CASKNFPGQRNTEAFF. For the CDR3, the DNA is TGCGCCAGCAAAAATTTCCCGGGACAGAGAAACACTGAAGCTTTCTTT.

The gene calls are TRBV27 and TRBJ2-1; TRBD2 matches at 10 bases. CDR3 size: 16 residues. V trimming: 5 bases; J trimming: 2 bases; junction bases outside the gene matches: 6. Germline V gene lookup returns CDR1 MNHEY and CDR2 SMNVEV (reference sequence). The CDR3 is CASSPPGTSAYNEQFF. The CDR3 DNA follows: TGTGCCAGCAGTCCTCCCGGGACTAGCGCCTACAATGAGCAGTTCTTC.

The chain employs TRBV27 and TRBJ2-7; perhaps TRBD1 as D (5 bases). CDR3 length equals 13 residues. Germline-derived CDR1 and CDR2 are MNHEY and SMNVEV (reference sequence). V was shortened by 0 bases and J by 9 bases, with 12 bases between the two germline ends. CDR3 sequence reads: CASSLSRAGRQYF. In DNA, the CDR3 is TGTGCCAGCAGTTTATCCAGGGCAGGGCGGCAGTACTTC.

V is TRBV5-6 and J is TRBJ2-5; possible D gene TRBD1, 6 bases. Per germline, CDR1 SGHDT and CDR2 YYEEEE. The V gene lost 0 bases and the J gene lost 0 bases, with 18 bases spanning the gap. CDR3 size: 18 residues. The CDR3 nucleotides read TGTGCCAGCAGCTTGGGGGACCCCTGGAAGGGGGACCAAGAGACCCAGTACTTC. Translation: CASSLGDPWKGDQETQYF.

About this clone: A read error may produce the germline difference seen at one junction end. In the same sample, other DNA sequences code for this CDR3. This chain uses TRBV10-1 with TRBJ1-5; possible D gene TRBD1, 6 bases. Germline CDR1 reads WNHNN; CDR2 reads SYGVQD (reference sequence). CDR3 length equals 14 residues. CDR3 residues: CASSDGGPNQPQHF. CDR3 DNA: TGTGCCAGCAGTGACGGGGGGCCCAATCAGCCCCAGCATTTT.

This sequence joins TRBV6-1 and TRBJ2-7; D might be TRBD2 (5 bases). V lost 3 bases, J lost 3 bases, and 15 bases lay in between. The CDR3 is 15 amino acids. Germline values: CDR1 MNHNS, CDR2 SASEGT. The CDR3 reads CASSDLWGESYEQYF. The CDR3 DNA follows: TGTGCCAGCAGTGATCTATGGGGAGAGAGCTACGAGCAGTACTTC.

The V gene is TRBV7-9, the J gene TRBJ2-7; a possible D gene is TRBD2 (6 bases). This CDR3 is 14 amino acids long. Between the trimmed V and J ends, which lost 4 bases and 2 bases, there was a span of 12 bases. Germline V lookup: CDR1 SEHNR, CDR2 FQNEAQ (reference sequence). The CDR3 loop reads CASSSAGKPYEQYF. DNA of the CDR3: TGTGCCAGCAGCTCCGCGGGGAAACCCTACGAGCAGTACTTC.

DNA of the CDR3: TGTGCCATCAGTGAGTCAAGGGACAGGGAGCAGTACTTC. Its protein product is CAISESRDREQYF. This rearrangement joins TRBV10-3 to TRBJ2-7; 8 nucleotides agree with TRBD1. Trimming at V came to 0 bases and at J to 7 bases, leaving 2 bases not matched to a gene. This CDR3 is built from 13 residues. Germline V CDR1 and CDR2: ENHRY, SYGVKD.

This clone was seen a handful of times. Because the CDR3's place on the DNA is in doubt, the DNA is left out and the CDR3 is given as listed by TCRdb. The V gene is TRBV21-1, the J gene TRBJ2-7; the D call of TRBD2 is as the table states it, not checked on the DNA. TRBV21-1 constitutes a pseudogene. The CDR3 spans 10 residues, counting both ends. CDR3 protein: CASYFCEQYF.

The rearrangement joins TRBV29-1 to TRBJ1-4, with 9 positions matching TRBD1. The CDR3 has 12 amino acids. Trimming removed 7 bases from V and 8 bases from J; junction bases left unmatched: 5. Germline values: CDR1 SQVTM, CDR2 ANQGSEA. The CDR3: CSGGTGYEKLFF. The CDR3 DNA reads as TGCAGCGGGGGGACAGGGTACGAAAAACTGTTTTTT.

DNA of the CDR3: TGTGCCAGCAGCTCCGGGACTAGCGGAAAGTTTTACTACGAGCAGTACTTC. Its translation: CASSSGTSGKFYYEQYF. The chain recombines TRBV28 with TRBJ2-7; 11 bases agree with TRBD2. Germline CDR1 and CDR2: MDHEN and SYDVKM. The CDR3 consists of 17 residues. V was pared by 6 bases and J by 3 bases, with 13 bases of the junction left unmatched.